This entry features one T cell receptor beta chain sequence. Its cognate antigen has yet to be identified. Nothing much larger sits one base from this clone, and base qualities are not available. This entry comes from a study of cytomegalovirus exposure and HLA in healthy donors listed by TCRdb under 2017. For the study in its entirety: An earlier analysis of 587 of the donors reported 276 Gb of sequence data and roughly 120 million unique TCR beta sequences obtained from around 190 million T cells. HLA typing included class I and class II loci at four-digit resolution. Among some 400 genotyped donors of the cohort, an average of roughly 240,000 unique TCR beta nucleotide sequences were sequenced per donor, roughly 20% of them non-productive. Donor age, sex, ethnicity and CMV serostatus were collected together with the repertoire data. An earlier analysis of roughly 580 of the donors used high-throughput TCR beta sequencing to judge whether each TCR beta V gene segment behaved as functional or pseudogenic. The study aimed to test whether signatures of past pathogen exposure could be identified by cataloging public T cell receptors. High-throughput TCR immunosequencing, statistical association of individual TCRs with disease status, and machine learning were combined to predict cytomegalovirus infection status. Of the 300 to 400 genotyped donors, about 84% fell in the genetic ancestry cluster associated with self-reported Caucasian donors. A later analysis re-examined previously published TCR beta repertoires from about 670 donors and added high-resolution HLA genotyping to investigate patterns of TCR occurrence. The number of typed donors differed by locus: about 620-640 for A, B, C, DRB1 and DQB1; approximately 520 for DQA1; 606 for DPA1; and roughly 470 for DPB1. Using immunosequencing, the study profiled T cell repertoires from around 680 subjects and related those repertoires to cytomegalovirus serostatus. Every discovery cohort repertoire had been produced on one sequencing platform. Because of strong linkage in the cohort, roughly five DR-DQ haplotypes were treated as single units for association and clustering. Besides the first cohort of around 670 subjects, a separate validation cohort made up of about 120 different subjects was used. A later genetic analysis used genome-wide SNP genotypes for about 65% of the roughly 700 donors, treating that subset as a discovery cohort. Rather than using new phenotypic data, the later analysis identified candidate immune exposures from TCR beta sequences and from how often those sequences occurred across donors. Approximately 310 gigabases of sequencing data and roughly 90 million unique TCR sequences were included in an early release covering around 600 HLA-typed donors. On the study overall, not on this receptor specifically: Several of the top co-occurrence clusters appeared to be linked to parvovirus B19, influenza, CMV and Epstein-Barr virus, according to a later analysis. A group of highly shared sequence variants was considered likely to be a technical artifact of the sequencing pipeline. Because counts were too low, about 15 rarely observed V segments, including chromosome 9 orphons, were left out of the earlier analysis of several hundred of the donors. A further reported finding was that TCR beta sequences accurately predicted the HLA-A and HLA-B alleles for most subjects in the first cohort. Most TCR sequences were observed very rarely across donors, whereas some public TCRs were present in many individuals. Broadly in line with IMGT annotations, most TCR beta V segments showed up in productive rearrangements about 87% or about 30% of the time in an earlier analysis of under 700 of the donors. The study gave a list of roughly 150 TCR beta chains associated with cytomegalovirus. HLA typing was unavailable for some donors at each locus, so association tests used only the typed subset. Some IMGT-functional V segments, including TRBV6-2 and TRBV6-3, could not be distinguished by the 87-base-pair reads and were therefore excluded. Only TCR beta chains were sequenced in this cohort, and the absence of alpha or paired-chain data limited detectable features. When HLA alleles, especially DR and DQ, strongly co-occurred, TCR associations were difficult to assign to individual alleles. The authors suggested that the approach could potentially be extended to other disease states and immunological phenotypes. According to a later analysis, most CMV-associated TCR beta chains appeared to be HLA-restricted, and the HLA associations seemed to be driven largely by CMV exposure. The only immune exposure information available for the cohort was CMV serostatus. A later analysis found that TCR association rates varied across HLA loci, with DRB1 alleles showing the most associated TCRs and HLA-C alleles the fewest. A later genetic analysis associated a missense DCLRE1C variant with V-gene and J-gene trimming of TCR beta chains, and an independent cohort replicated the association. Correlated functional status among segregating V segments might reflect linkage disequilibrium, but an unknown experimental factor could not be ruled out. In a later analysis, HLA-associated TCR beta chains showed more clonal expansion and lower generation probabilities than non-associated chains that were equally common. Specific HLA alleles were associated with roughly 16,000 TCR beta sequences at a false discovery rate of 0.05 in a later analysis. Sequencing depth was assumed to be roughly uniform across donors in the presence/absence analyses, though that assumption may not hold. In vitro tests confirmed that a few of the cytomegalovirus-associated TCR beta chains recognize cytomegalovirus antigens. The classifier was reported to diagnose cytomegalovirus status with high specificity and sensitivity in both the original and validation cohorts. A later genetic analysis reported fewer N-insertions in productive TCRs among donors in an Asian-associated ancestry cluster than the roughly 620-donor mean.

The cohort comprised 550 to 700 healthy bone marrow donors. At the time of sampling, all cohort members were nominally healthy, though unrecorded immune exposures were likely present. The donor tested CMV seropositive and was one of the 289 seropositive cohort members. Each donor provided a peripheral blood sample, and peripheral blood mononuclear cells were used for TCR beta sequencing. Genomic DNA was extracted from the blood cell samples with the Qiagen DNeasy Blood Extraction Kit. The library was obtained by the immunoSEQ multiplex PCR assay. For the multiplex PCR, a mixture combining 60 forward primers for TCR Vbeta segments and 13 reverse primers for TCR Jbeta segments was used. The CDR3 region of rearranged TCR beta genes was amplified from genomic DNA with a multiplex PCR assay. Amplified TCR beta libraries were sequenced as 87-base-pair reads on the Illumina HiSeq System. The study's processing was this. In a later analysis, roughly 80 million unique TCR beta chains were counted across the roughly 670 repertoires, and around 10 million of these chains were shared by at least two donors. Raw reads were error-corrected and collapsed into unique sequences by a nearest-neighbor algorithm in which closely related sequences were merged to remove PCR and sequencing errors. CDR3 sequences were aligned to IMGT reference sequences to assign V, D and J gene segments. For a sequence to be retained, at least a six-nucleotide match to both a V gene segment and a J gene segment was required. A rearrangement was called productive if the CDR3 had no stop codons and remained in frame with V and J, and every other rearrangement was called non-productive. CDR3 was defined by IMGT convention, running from the second conserved V-encoded cysteine to the conserved J-encoded phenylalanine. In an earlier analysis of more than 550 of the donors, sequences lacking an unambiguous match to a single V gene segment were excluded. An earlier analysis of 587 of the donors classified V segments as functional when productive rearrangements were above 56.7% and as segregating when the standard deviation between donors was above 5%. To diagnose cytomegalovirus status from the catalog of TCR beta chain sequences, a statistical classification framework was built. V and J gene assignment, in a later analysis, came from comparing TCR nucleotide sequences with IMGT/GENE-DB human TR gene sequences. Using the TCRdist pipeline, a later analysis assigned CDR3 sequences along with most-parsimonious VDJ recombination scenarios. A later analysis defined each TCR beta chain by its CDR3 amino acid sequence plus V-gene family, and excluded reads lacking a unique V-gene family. As a way to deal with suspected cross-contamination and a sequencing artifact, a later analysis dropped more than 500 nucleotide sequences that were highly shared and had low generation probability. A later analysis calculated a clonal expansion index for each public chain from normalized within-repertoire ranks of inferred template counts. A later analysis computed generation probabilities with a VDJ recombination model fitted to out-of-frame rearrangements, and checked the results against IGoR. A later analysis scored TCR-TCR, TCR-HLA and TCR-CMV co-occurrence with hypergeometric tests, applying a repertoire-size bias correction to TCR pairs. In a later analysis, false discovery rates were estimated by permuting HLA or CMV assignments 20 times. In a later analysis, co-occurring TCRs were grouped using DBSCAN, with TCRdist sequence similarity added in when clustering inside HLA-allele-positive subsets. Repertoires with fewer than 30,000 or more than 120,000 public chains were left out of co-occurrence clustering, as were a handful of repertoires with anomalous nucleotide sharing. Not all clones reach the TCRdb copy of this immuneACCESS table, which keeps in-frame sequences only. Checked studies attribute under half of the gap to unresolved V genes and leave the rest unexplained. V and J calls and clone size are given by that table; D and trimming were obtained from the DNA. The sample yields about 180,000 clones; 84% were counted once. The ten largest clones take up 4% to 6% of the sample.

CDR1 and CDR2, per the germline V gene, are SGHDT and YYEEEE. V is clipped by 0 bases and J by 0 bases, and the sequence between their germline boundaries is 15 bases long. The CDR3 covers 17 residues, taking in both the cysteine and the phenylalanine. Only the CDR3 part of the read is kept: 51 bases, read in frame from the first base. This sequence uses TRBV5-6 and TRBJ1-2; TRBD1 could be the D gene, as 5 bases match. The sample comprised PBMCs. The source is a girl aged 5-17 years in good health and CMV-seropositive. The DNA sequence is as follows: TGTGCCAGCAGCTTGGGACAGAAAATTCACACTAACTATGGCTACACCTTC. It specifies CASSLGQKIHTNYGYTF.